This T cell receptor (beta chain) was recovered during a study of T-cell reconstitution after alpha-beta-depleted transplantation in children. The table lists this clonotype with many counts. Researchers prepared the TCRbeta library using unique molecular identifiers, the study reports. TCRdb recomputed calls from the PCR reads with MiXCR, one row per CDR3 protein. The table lists tens of thousands of distinct CDR3 sequences, approximately 11% of them singletons, with roughly 25% in the top ten. This receptor was obtained from a human donor who donated a stem cell graft to a child with chronic granulomatous disease. This specimen was PBMCs from the stem cell graft donor, taken from the stem cell graft.

The chain's CDR3 is CASSDGLAGGRGELFF. The CDR3 DNA reads as TGTGCCAGCAGTGACGGACTAGCGGGTGGACGCGGGGAGCTGTTTTTT. The chain is built from TRBV2 and TRBJ2-2; 11 bases align to TRBD2. The CDR3 covers 16 residues. Germline CDR1 and CDR2: SNHLY and FYNNEI. Germline trimming cut 3 bases from V and 7 bases from J; bases unmatched to any gene: 7.